This T cell receptor beta chain was captured by sequencing in a study of early T cells in non-severe SARS-CoV-2 infection. TCRdb re-analysed the 5' RACE reads in MiXCR, keeping a single row per CDR3 protein. The sample has 70,000 or so distinct CDR3 sequences; 9.5% to 13% are singletons. CDR3 length: 15 residues. J lost 7 bases, V lost 3 bases, and 6 bases had no gene match. CDR1 and CDR2 from the germline V gene are SGHTA and FQGNSA. What was sequenced was whole blood. This TCR was recovered from an adult who was a healthcare worker with PCR-confirmed SARS-CoV-2 infection or an uninfected control (not recorded which). The V and J genes are TRBV7-2 and TRBJ2-1; 10 bases match TRBD2. The CDR3 DNA sequence: TGTGCCAGCAGCTTTGCAGGGACTAGCGCTAATGAGCAGTTCTTC. Its protein product is CASSFAGTSANEQFF. Full variable domain (outside the CDR3, taken from reference TRBV7-2 and TRBJ2-1): GAGVSQSPSNKVTEKGKDVELRCDPISGHTALYWYRQSLGQGLEFLIYFQGNSAPDKSGLPSDRFSAERTGGSVSTLTIQRTQQEDSAVYLCASSFAGTSANEQFFGPGTRLTVL.